These 26 T cell receptor beta chains were sequenced from one sample in a study of technical replicates of blood from a few donors. Profiled with immunoSEQ multiplex PCR; TCRdb holds only in-frame clones, not every one. The data hold under 100,000 clones, with 96% observed a single time. Sequenced material: T cells isolated from PBMCs. Receptors originate from a human donor in good health.

This clone was seen only once. V usage is TRBV7-3 and J usage is TRBJ2-1; TRBD2 matches 7 bases. The trim removed 1 base at V and 0 bases at J, leaving 9 bases unmatched. The CDR3 contains 18 residues. The germline CDR1 and CDR2 sequences are SGHTA and FQGTGA. DNA for the CDR3: TGTGCCAGCAGCTTAATAGGTTTAGCGGGTTTCTCCTACAATGAGCAGTTCTTC. It yields the protein CASSLIGLAGFSYNEQFF.

The rearrangement links TRBV12-5 to TRBJ1-1; a possible D gene is TRBD1 (5 bases). The CDR3 has 12 residues. CDR1 LGHNT and CDR2 FRNRAP come from the germline V gene. V dropped 9 bases and J dropped 3 bases, with 11 bases sitting between them. For the CDR3, the DNA is TGTGCTAGGTTGGAGGGGTACACTGAAGCTTTCTTT. Translated: CARLEGYTEAFF.

In DNA, the CDR3 is TGTGCCAGCAGCCAAGAGTTTGGAGCGCCCCAGCATTTT. Translated, it gives CASSQEFGAPQHF. The V and J genes are TRBV14 and TRBJ1-5; D is uncertain. The CDR3 length is 13 residues. Trimming pared 0 bases from V and 9 bases from J, leaving 9 bases between. The germline V gene encodes CDR1 SGHDN and CDR2 FVKESK.

The chain joins TRBV18 to TRBJ2-3, with 9 bases identical to TRBD2. CDR1 and CDR2 from the germline V gene are KGHSH and LQKENI. The CDR3 runs to 15 residues. Trimming cost V 0 bases and J 2 bases; bases outside gene matches: 0. The CDR3 spells CASSPPGLATDTQYF. The CDR3 DNA sequence: TGTGCCAGCTCACCACCGGGACTAGCCACAGATACGCAGTATTTT.

The V call is TRBV6-1, the J call TRBJ2-1; the D gene is possibly TRBD2 (5 bases). The CDR3 is 16 amino acids. Germline V gene data show CDR1 as MNHNS and CDR2 as SASEGT. Trimming shortened V by 4 bases and J by 4 bases, and 17 bases separated the two germline ends. The CDR3 loop reads CASSVLTGFSYNEQFF. CDR3 nucleotide sequence: TGTGCCAGCAGTGTGTTGACGGGGTTTTCATACAATGAGCAGTTCTTC.

The table lists this clone with a count of one. This sequence joins TRBV19 and TRBJ2-7, with D possibly TRBD1 on 5 matching bases. This CDR3 has 13 amino acids. V was clipped by 4 bases and J by 4 bases, with 11 bases between them. Germline V gene lookup returns CDR1 LNHDA and CDR2 SQIVND (reference sequence). This CDR3 is CASSTRGLYEQYF. The DNA for the CDR3 is TGTGCCAGTAGTACAAGGGGCCTTTACGAGCAGTACTTC.

The rearrangement links TRBV5-1 to TRBJ2-5, with D perhaps TRBD2 (5 bases). V was cut by 0 bases and J by 5 bases, with 17 bases left in between. CDR1 is SGHRS and CDR2 is YFSETQ in the germline V gene. The CDR3 spans 16 residues. CDR3 amino acids: CASSLGPPSGRETQYF. The CDR3 nucleotides are TGCGCCAGCAGCTTGGGCCCTCCGAGCGGCAGGGAGACCCAGTACTTC.

The V call is TRBV6-6, the J call TRBJ1-3; 10 bases are a match to TRBD1. Germline assignment: CDR1 MNHNY and CDR2 SVGAGI (reference sequence). Losses at the gene ends were 5 bases for V and 6 bases for J; bases not matched to a gene: 7. The CDR3 is 15 residues long. The DNA of the CDR3 is TGTGCCAGCAGTAGCCGGGACAGGGGAGAAAACACCATATATTTT. Its protein is CASSSRDRGENTIYF.

The rearrangement uses TRBV7-8 and TRBJ1-1; no reliable D call. CDR3 size: 15 residues. V lost 5 bases and J 2 bases, leaving 15 bases between the germline ends. Germline assignment: CDR1 SGHVS and CDR2 FQNEAQ. The CDR3 here is CASSPEQLINTEAFF. The CDR3 coding sequence is TGTGCCAGCAGCCCGGAACAGCTAATAAACACTGAAGCTTTCTTT.

The chain joins TRBV7-8 to TRBJ2-7; 7 bases are a match to TRBD1. Germline trimming cut 5 bases from V and 5 bases from J; bases unmatched to any gene: 12. CDR1 SGHVS and CDR2 FQNEAQ come from the germline V gene. The CDR3 length is 15 residues. Written as DNA, the CDR3 is TGTGCCAGCAGCCTCCAGGCAGGGGGAATTCACGAGCAGTACTTC. Translating gives CASSLQAGGIHEQYF.

The rearrangement joins TRBV9 to TRBJ2-5; tentatively, D is TRBD2 (5 bases). Germline V lookup: CDR1 SGDLS, CDR2 YYNGEE. Trimming took 0 bases from V and 0 from J, leaving 6 bases between them. The CDR3 length is 14 residues. CDR3 amino acids: CASSVDGNQETQYF. The CDR3 DNA sequence: TGTGCCAGCAGCGTAGACGGGAACCAAGAGACCCAGTACTTC. Full variable domain (remainder filled in from reference TRBV9 and TRBJ2-5): DSGVTQTPKHLITATGQRVTLRCSPRSGDLSVYWYQQSLDQGLQFLIQYYNGEERAKGNILERFSAQQFPDLHSELNLSSLELGDSALYFCASSVDGNQETQYFGPGTRLLVL.

The genes are TRBV6-6 and TRBJ2-7; TRBD1 matches 12 bases. CDR3 length: 14 amino acids. CDR1 and CDR2 from the germline V gene are MNHNY and SVGAGI (reference sequence). V trimming: 7 bases; J trimming: 6 bases; junction bases outside the gene matches: 7. The CDR3 region has the DNA TGTGCCAGCACCCCCCGGGACAGGGGGCTCGAGCAGTACTTC. Translation gives CASTPRDRGLEQYF.

The V gene is TRBV11-3, the J gene TRBJ2-1; maybe TRBD1 (6 bases). The CDR3 extends over 19 amino acids. V was trimmed by 7 bases and J by 2 bases, leaving 27 bases between them. Germline V CDR1 and CDR2: SGHNT, YENEEA. CDR3 sequence: CASNQKGHPRTDTYNEQFF. The DNA of the CDR3 is TGTGCCAGCAACCAAAAGGGACATCCGCGTACCGATACCTACAATGAGCAGTTCTTC.

Only one count was recorded for this clone. This chain uses TRBV2 with TRBJ2-1, with TRBD2 matching 7 bases. Germline V gene lookup returns CDR1 SNHLY and CDR2 FYNNEI. The J segment lost 6 bases and the V segment lost 8 bases, leaving 16 bases of the junction unmatched. The CDR3 contains 16 residues. CDR3: CASYIQLASLGNEQFF. The CDR3 nucleotides read TGTGCCAGCTATATACAACTAGCGTCACTAGGCAATGAGCAGTTCTTC.

The chain links TRBV12-5 to TRBJ2-3; TRBD2 matches at 8 bases. The CDR3 covers 16 residues. The trim removed 7 bases at V and 2 bases at J, leaving 11 bases unmatched. CDR1 is LGHNT, CDR2 FRNRAP, per germline. The DNA for the CDR3 is TGTGCTAGTGCCTTACTAGCGGAGGAACCCACAGATACGCAGTATTTT. As protein: CASALLAEEPTDTQYF.

V gene TRBV14 combines with J gene TRBJ2-7, with 9 nucleotides matching TRBD1. Germline CDR1 SGHDN, CDR2 FVKESK. The ends lost 4 bases at V and 0 bases at J; junction bases unmatched: 7. CDR3 length equals 16 residues. CDR3 sequence (DNA): TGTGCCAGCAGCCGGACAGGGGACATTGCCTCCTACGAGCAGTACTTC. This encodes CASSRTGDIASYEQYF.

The V call is TRBV9, the J call TRBJ2-7; TRBD2 might be the D (5 bases). Between the trimmed V and J ends, which lost 4 bases and 7 bases, there was a span of 18 bases. Per the germline V gene, CDR1 is SGDLS and CDR2 is YYNGEE. The CDR3 contains 14 residues. CDR3 sequence (DNA): TGTGCCAGCAGCTTCAACCGGGCGGGCCAGGAGCAGTACTTC. This encodes CASSFNRAGQEQYF.

This sequence joins TRBV6-6 and TRBJ2-2, with TRBD1 matching over 9 bases. The CDR3 consists of 15 residues. After removal of 5 bases from V and 7 bases from J, the junction contained 8 bases not matched to a gene. Germline loops: CDR1 MNHNY, CDR2 SVGAGI (reference sequence). The CDR3 reads CASSELQGAIGELFF. CDR3 nucleotides: TGTGCCAGCAGTGAGTTACAGGGGGCTATCGGGGAGCTGTTTTTT.

This chain joins TRBV5-1 and TRBJ2-2, with D perhaps TRBD1 (5 bases). CDR3 size: 15 residues. The V and J ends lost 1 base and 2 bases respectively, with 9 bases between them. Germline values: CDR1 SGHRS, CDR2 YFSETQ. The CDR3 region has the DNA TGCGCCAGCAGCTTGAGGGGTCCTAACACCGGGGAGCTGTTTTTT. Protein product: CASSLRGPNTGELFF. Combining the CDR3 with reference TRBV5-1 and TRBJ2-2 gives the whole variable domain KAGVTQTPRYLIKTRGQQVTLSCSPISGHRSVSWYQQTPGQGLQFLFEYFSETQRNKGNFPGRFSGRQFSNSRSEMNVSTLELGDSALYLCASSLRGPNTGELFFGEGSRLTVL.

This clone showed up just once. The chain couples TRBV11-3 to TRBJ2-7; 7 bases agree with TRBD2. The germline gives CDR1 SGHNT, CDR2 YENEEA. The V gene end was trimmed by 3 bases and the J gene end by 3 bases; junction bases not matched to a gene: 23. The CDR3 is 20 amino acids. CDR3 amino acids: CASSLEVWGGEGRNVYEQYF. DNA of the CDR3: TGTGCCAGCAGCTTGGAGGTCTGGGGCGGGGAGGGGCGAAACGTCTACGAGCAGTACTTC.

The rearrangement uses TRBV6-5 and TRBJ1-2; TRBD1 matches at 7 bases. This CDR3 is built from 14 residues. Germline V lookup: CDR1 MNHEY, CDR2 SVGAGI. V trimming: 6 bases; J trimming: 5 bases; junction bases outside the gene matches: 9. DNA for the CDR3: TGTGCCAGCAGACCGGGACAGAACCCATATGGCTACACCTTC. Translating it yields CASRPGQNPYGYTF.

V is TRBV19 and J is TRBJ2-3; 9 nucleotides line up with TRBD1. The V segment lost 7 bases and the J segment 6 bases; nucleotides outside the gene matches: 14. The CDR3 is 16 amino acids. The germline V gene encodes CDR1 LNHDA and CDR2 SQIVND (reference sequence). The CDR3 region has the DNA TGTGCCAGTACCGACCCCTCCGGGACAGGGTCGGATACGCAGTATTTT. This encodes CASTDPSGTGSDTQYF.

The V gene is TRBV5-4, the J gene TRBJ2-5; maybe TRBD2 (6 bases). This CDR3 region has 14 residues. Germline lookup yields CDR1 SGHNT and CDR2 YYREEE (reference sequence). Trimming cost V 0 bases and J 5 bases, with 11 bases left between them. The CDR3 spells CASSLAGGGETQYF. Here the CDR3 DNA reads TGTGCCAGCAGCTTGGCCGGGGGTGGGGAGACCCAGTACTTC.

DNA of the CDR3: TGTGCCAGCAGCCTGGGGACTATAACAGATACGCAGTATTTT. Translating it yields CASSLGTITDTQYF. The rearrangement links TRBV7-6 to TRBJ2-3; TRBD2 agrees at 7 bases. Germline lookup yields CDR1 SGHVS and CDR2 FNYEAQ. The CDR3 is made up of 14 amino acids. V dropped 5 bases and J dropped 3; count of bases not matched to a gene: 5.

The chain couples TRBV11-3 to TRBJ1-1; 8 bases line up with TRBD1. The CDR3 covers 15 residues. The germline V gene has CDR1 SGHNT and CDR2 YENEEA. V was clipped by 2 bases and J by 0 bases; unmatched bases: 2. As DNA, the CDR3 is TGTGCCAGCAGCTTATGGACAGGGATGAACACTGAAGCTTTCTTT. This gives the protein CASSLWTGMNTEAFF.

This chain joins TRBV7-9 and TRBJ1-1, with TRBD1 as a possible D gene (5 bases). Trimming pared 5 bases from V and 1 base from J, leaving 14 bases between. The germline CDR1 and CDR2 sequences are SEHNR and FQNEAQ (reference sequence). There are 15 residues in the CDR3. The CDR3 DNA sequence: TGTGCCAGCAGCCCCTTTGGGGCTGAGAACACTGAAGCTTTCTTT. Protein sequence: CASSPFGAENTEAFF.